This T cell receptor beta chain came from a study of T cells in severe cutaneous drug reactions. Study context: Patients in acute or recovery stage gave blister fluids/cells and PBMC. Study-wide points: Tolerant-control and healthy-donor PBMC lacked or rarely had the public CDR3 found in blisters.

The iRepertoire multiplex PCR system with TCR subtype-specific primers built both bulk and single-cell libraries. Roughly 100-500 ng of RNA per sample was bulk library input. Reprocessing the multiplex PCR reads, TCRdb reports a single entry for every CDR3 protein and omits DNA. The specimen's table records more than 20,000 distinct CDR3 sequences. As concerns this clonotype: The antigen remains undetermined.

CDR3 length: 17 amino acids. Germline V lookup: CDR1 SGHVS, CDR2 FQNEAQ. Carbamazepine had induced Stevens-Johnson syndrome or toxic epidermal necrolysis in the sequenced donors. Sequencing was done on a sample of PBMCs. The sequence came from a human donor with toxic epidermal necrolysis, a severe cutaneous drug reaction. The chain combines TRBV7-8 with TRBJ1-5; TCRdb proposes TRBD1, but this gene call is untestable without DNA. The CDR3 reads CASSLAAGQGTAQPQHF. Together with reference TRBV7-8 and TRBJ1-5, the CDR3 gives the full variable domain: GAGVSQSPRYKVAKRGQDVALRCDPISGHVSLFWYQQALGQGPEFLTYFQNEAQLDKSGLPSDRFFAERPEGSVSTLKIQRTQQEDSAVYLCASSLAAGQGTAQPQHFGDGTRLSIL.